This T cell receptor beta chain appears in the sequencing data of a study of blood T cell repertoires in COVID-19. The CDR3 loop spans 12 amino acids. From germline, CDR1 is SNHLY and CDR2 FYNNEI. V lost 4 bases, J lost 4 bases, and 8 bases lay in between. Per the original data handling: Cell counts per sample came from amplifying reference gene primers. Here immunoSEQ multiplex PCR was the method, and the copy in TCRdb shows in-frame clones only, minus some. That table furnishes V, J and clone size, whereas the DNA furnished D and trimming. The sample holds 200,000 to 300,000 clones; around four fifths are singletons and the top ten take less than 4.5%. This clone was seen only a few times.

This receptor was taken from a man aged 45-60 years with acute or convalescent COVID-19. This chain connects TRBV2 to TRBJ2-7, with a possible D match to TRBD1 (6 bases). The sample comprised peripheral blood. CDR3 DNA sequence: TGTGCCAGCAGTGGCAGGGGATACGAGCAGTACTTC. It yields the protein CASSGRGYEQYF.